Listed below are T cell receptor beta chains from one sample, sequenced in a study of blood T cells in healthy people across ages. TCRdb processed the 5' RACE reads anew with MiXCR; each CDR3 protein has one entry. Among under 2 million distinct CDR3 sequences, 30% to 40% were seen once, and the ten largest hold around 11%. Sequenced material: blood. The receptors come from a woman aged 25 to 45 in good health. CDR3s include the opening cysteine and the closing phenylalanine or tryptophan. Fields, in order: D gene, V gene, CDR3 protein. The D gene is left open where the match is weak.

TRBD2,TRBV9,CASSNDPSGLANQYF
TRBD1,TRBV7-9,CASSFRTGAGPLHF
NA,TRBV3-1,CASSQESGNTIYF
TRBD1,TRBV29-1,CSVEFGTGGYTF
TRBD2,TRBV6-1,CASSKSLLAGLSYEQYF
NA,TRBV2,CASSARGGTYGYTF
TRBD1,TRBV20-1,CSAPGQVAGHTF
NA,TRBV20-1,CGAFSGYSYEQYF
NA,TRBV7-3,CASSFGNGDTDTQYF
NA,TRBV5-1,CASLPDAGANVLTF
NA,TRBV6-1,CASNGGGAPDTQYF
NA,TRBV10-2,CASSESGWYQETQYF
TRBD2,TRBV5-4,CASSRTSGGHSTDTQYF
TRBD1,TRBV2,CASIVRGQGNEQYF
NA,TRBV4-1,CASSHVGQLTNTEAFF
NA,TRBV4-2,CAGSPNNTDTQYF